Listed below are T cell receptor beta chains from one sample, sequenced in a study of blood T cell repertoires in COVID-19. The table came from immunoSEQ multiplex PCR; TCRdb's copy has only in-frame clones and leaves some out. The sample has around 15,000 clones, 80% to 90% seen once; the top ten hold just under 35%. Sequenced material: peripheral blood. These receptors all stem from a man aged 70-80 years in a cohort sampled during active COVID-19. Each CDR3 is given with its conserved first and last residue. Fields, in order: clone size, D gene, V gene, J gene, CDR3 DNA, CDR3 protein. The D gene is left open where the match is weak. A row's size may be missing; if present it is once, few, many or a size class.

abundance: .; d_gene: .; v_gene: TRBV24-1; j_gene: TRBJ2-1; CDR3nt: TGTGCCACCAGTGATTTCGGGGCAGGGGGGAGGAATGAGCAGTTCTTC; CDR3aa: CATSDFGAGGRNEQFF
abundance: .; d_gene: TRBD1; v_gene: TRBV6-1; j_gene: TRBJ1-2; CDR3nt: TGTGCCAGCAGTGAAGCGAGGACAGGGCCCTATGGCTACACCTTC; CDR3aa: CASSEARTGPYGYTF
abundance: .; d_gene: TRBD1; v_gene: TRBV4-1; j_gene: TRBJ2-7; CDR3nt: TGCGCCAGCAGCCAGCCCGACAGGGGGCTACGGGAGCAGTACTTC; CDR3aa: CASSQPDRGLREQYF
abundance: .; d_gene: .; v_gene: TRBV24-1; j_gene: TRBJ2-2; CDR3nt: TGTGCCACCAGTGATTTGCTCTACGGAGCCGGGGAGCTGTTTTTT; CDR3aa: CATSDLLYGAGELFF
abundance: .; d_gene: TRBD2; v_gene: TRBV20-1; j_gene: TRBJ2-4; CDR3nt: TGCAGTGCTAGTCGGTTAGGACTAGCGGGAGTCGTTGGAAACATTCAGTACTTC; CDR3aa: CSASRLGLAGVVGNIQYF
abundance: once; d_gene: TRBD1; v_gene: TRBV4-3; j_gene: TRBJ2-7; CDR3nt: TGCGCCAGCAGCCATCTCTCCGGGACAGGGTCCTACGAGCAGTACTTC; CDR3aa: CASSHLSGTGSYEQYF
abundance: .; d_gene: .; v_gene: TRBV11-2; j_gene: TRBJ2-5; CDR3nt: TGTGCCAGCAGCTTAGGGCACCAAGAGACCCAGTACTTC; CDR3aa: CASSLGHQETQYF
abundance: .; d_gene: TRBD2; v_gene: TRBV5-1; j_gene: TRBJ2-5; CDR3nt: TGCGCCAGCAGCTTGGGGGGACTAGCGGGACAAGAGACCCAGTACTTC; CDR3aa: CASSLGGLAGQETQYF
abundance: .; d_gene: .; v_gene: TRBV24-1; j_gene: TRBJ1-3; CDR3nt: TGTGCCACCAGTGATGCCTTAGACTCTGGAAACACCATATATTTT; CDR3aa: CATSDALDSGNTIYF
abundance: .; d_gene: .; v_gene: TRBV2; j_gene: TRBJ1-5; CDR3nt: TGTGCCAGCAGTGCCCCGGCAGGGGATAGCAATCAGCCCCAGCATTTT; CDR3aa: CASSAPAGDSNQPQHF
abundance: .; d_gene: .; v_gene: TRBV7-3; j_gene: TRBJ2-3; CDR3nt: TGTGCCAGCAGCTTAGCCCCAGGGGTGGGTACGCAGTATTTT; CDR3aa: CASSLAPGVGTQYF
abundance: .; d_gene: .; v_gene: TRBV10-3; j_gene: TRBJ2-4; CDR3nt: TGTGCCATCATTGGCGGAGAGGGAGCCAAAAACATTCAGTACTTC; CDR3aa: CAIIGGEGAKNIQYF
abundance: .; d_gene: .; v_gene: TRBV11-3; j_gene: TRBJ2-5; CDR3nt: TGTGCCAGCAGCTTCCGGCAAGAGACCCAGTACTTC; CDR3aa: CASSFRQETQYF